This entry concerns a single T cell receptor beta chain. The antigen is not known. The data were taken from a study of glioma-infiltrating T cells. Study-wide findings and caveats: Non-neoplastic patients had below-expected tissue-blood divergence, while all gliomas exceeded expectation. Tissue and blood shared very few CDR3 sequences.

TCR alpha and beta CDR3 regions were amplified from RNA using iRepertoire nested multiplex PCR. TCRdb processed the multiplex PCR reads anew with MiXCR; each CDR3 protein has one entry. The top ten clones hold around 20% of a sample with about 140,000 distinct CDR3 sequences, about 39% of them seen once. The clonotype was recovered from a human donor with low-grade glioma or glioblastoma, undergoing nonglioma brain surgery, or in good health (not recorded which). Sequences were obtained from glioma tissue, nonneoplastic brain tissue, or PBMCs (not recorded which).

In DNA, the CDR3 is TGCGCCAGCAGCCCTGACCAGGGGGCAGATACGCAGTATTTT. Its translation is CASSPDQGADTQYF. The V call is TRBV4-1, the J call TRBJ2-3, with 7 bases fitting TRBD1. Germline V gene sequence: CDR1 MGHRA, CDR2 YSYEKL. V shed 4 bases, J shed 4 bases, and the junction held 5 bases outside the gene matches. The CDR3 totals 14 residues.